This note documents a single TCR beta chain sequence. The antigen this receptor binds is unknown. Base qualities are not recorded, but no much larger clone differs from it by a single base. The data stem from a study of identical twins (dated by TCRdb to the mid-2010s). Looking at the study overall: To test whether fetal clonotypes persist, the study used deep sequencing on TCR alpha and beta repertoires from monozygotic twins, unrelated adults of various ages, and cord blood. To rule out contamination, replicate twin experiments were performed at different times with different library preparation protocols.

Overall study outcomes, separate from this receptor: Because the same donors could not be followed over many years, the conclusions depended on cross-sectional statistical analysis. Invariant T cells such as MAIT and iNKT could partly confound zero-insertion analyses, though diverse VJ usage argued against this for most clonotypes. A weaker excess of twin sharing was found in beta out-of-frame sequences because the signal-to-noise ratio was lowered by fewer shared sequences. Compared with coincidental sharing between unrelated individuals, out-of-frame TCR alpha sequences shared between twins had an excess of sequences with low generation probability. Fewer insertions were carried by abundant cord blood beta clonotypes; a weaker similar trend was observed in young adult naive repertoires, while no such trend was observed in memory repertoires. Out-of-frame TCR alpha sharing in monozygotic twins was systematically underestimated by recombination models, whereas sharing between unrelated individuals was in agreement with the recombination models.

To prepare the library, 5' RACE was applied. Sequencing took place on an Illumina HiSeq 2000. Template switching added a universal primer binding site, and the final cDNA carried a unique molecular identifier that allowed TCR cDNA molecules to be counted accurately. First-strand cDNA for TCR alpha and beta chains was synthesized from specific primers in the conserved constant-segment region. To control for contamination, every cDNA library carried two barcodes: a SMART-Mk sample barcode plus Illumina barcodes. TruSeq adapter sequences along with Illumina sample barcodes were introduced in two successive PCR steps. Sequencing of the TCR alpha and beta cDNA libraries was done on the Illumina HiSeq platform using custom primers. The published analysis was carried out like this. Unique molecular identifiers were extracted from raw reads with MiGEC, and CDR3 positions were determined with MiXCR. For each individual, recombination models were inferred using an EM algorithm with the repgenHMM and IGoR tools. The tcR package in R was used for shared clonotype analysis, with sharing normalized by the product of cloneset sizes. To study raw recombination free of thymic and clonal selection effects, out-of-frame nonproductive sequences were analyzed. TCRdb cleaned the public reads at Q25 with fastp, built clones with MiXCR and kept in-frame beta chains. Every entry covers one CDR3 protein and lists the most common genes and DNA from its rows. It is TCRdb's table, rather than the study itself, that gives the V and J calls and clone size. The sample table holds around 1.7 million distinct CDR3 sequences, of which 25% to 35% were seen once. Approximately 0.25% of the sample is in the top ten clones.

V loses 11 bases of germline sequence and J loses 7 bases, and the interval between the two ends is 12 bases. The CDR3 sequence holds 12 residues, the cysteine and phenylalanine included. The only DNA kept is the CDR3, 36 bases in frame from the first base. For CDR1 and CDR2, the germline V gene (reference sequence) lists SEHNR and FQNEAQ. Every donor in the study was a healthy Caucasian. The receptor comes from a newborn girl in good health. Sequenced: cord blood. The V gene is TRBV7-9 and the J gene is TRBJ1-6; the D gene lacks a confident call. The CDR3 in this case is CAAAGRNSPLHF. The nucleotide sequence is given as TGTGCCGCGGCTGGAAGGAATTCACCCCTCCACTTT.